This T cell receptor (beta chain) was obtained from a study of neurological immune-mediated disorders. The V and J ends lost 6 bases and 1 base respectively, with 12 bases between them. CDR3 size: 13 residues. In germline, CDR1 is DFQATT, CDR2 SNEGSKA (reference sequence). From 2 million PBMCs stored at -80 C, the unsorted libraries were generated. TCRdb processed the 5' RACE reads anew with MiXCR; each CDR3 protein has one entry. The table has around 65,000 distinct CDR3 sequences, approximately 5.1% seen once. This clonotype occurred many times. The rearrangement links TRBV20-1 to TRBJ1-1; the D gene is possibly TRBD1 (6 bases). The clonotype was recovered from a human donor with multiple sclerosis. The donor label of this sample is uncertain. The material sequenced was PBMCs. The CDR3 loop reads CSAPGQPNTEAFF. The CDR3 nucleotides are TGCAGTGCGCCCGGACAGCCGAACACTGAAGCTTTCTTT.